The rows below give T cell receptor beta chains drawn from one sample of a study of identical twins. Via MiXCR, TCRdb re-called the 5' RACE reads, giving one row per CDR3 protein. The sample has hundreds of thousands of distinct CDR3 sequences; more than 20% are singletons. The same sample was also used in a study of yellow fever vaccine responses in identical twins.

The sample comprised CD4+ T cells sorted from blood. Receptors originate from a woman between 18 and 29 years old in good health. CDR3s include the opening cysteine and the closing phenylalanine or tryptophan. A D gene is named only where the DNA matches it firmly. Only some rows state a clone size, as once, few, many or a class for expanded clones.

J gene	clone size	D gene	CDR3 length	V gene	CDR3 protein	CDR3 DNA
TRBJ2-1	few	TRBD1	14	TRBV6-2/TRBV6-3	CATLRDSASYEQFF	TGTGCCACCCTCCGGGACAGCGCGTCCTATGAGCAGTTCTTC
TRBJ2-5	many	TRBD2	15	TRBV24-1	CATSELAGGKETQYF	TGTGCCACCAGTGAGCTAGCGGGAGGGAAAGAGACCCAGTACTTC
TRBJ2-3	few	.	14	TRBV5-1	CASSLDIPTDTQYF	TGCGCCAGCAGCTTGGACATACCCACAGATACGCAGTATTTT
TRBJ2-5	.	.	15	TRBV27	CASSFTGTNKETQYF	TGTGCCAGCAGTTTCACCGGGACCAACAAAGAGACCCAGTACTTC
TRBJ2-2	.	TRBD1	16	TRBV16	CASSHMGQGDTGELFF	TGTGCCAGCAGCCACATGGGACAGGGGGACACCGGGGAGCTGTTTTTT
TRBJ2-1	many	.	16	TRBV15	CATSRDPRGSYNEQFF	TGTGCCACCAGCAGAGATCCCCGTGGAAGTTACAATGAGCAGTTCTTC
TRBJ2-5	.	.	14	TRBV5-1	CASSLALIQETQYF	TGCGCCAGCAGCTTGGCGCTAATACAAGAGACCCAGTACTTC
TRBJ1-1	few	.	11	TRBV6-5	CASFIKSEAFF	TGTGCCAGCTTCATTAAGTCTGAAGCTTTCTTT
TRBJ1-1	few	.	11	TRBV12-3/TRBV12-4	CASNRSPEAFF	TGTGCCAGCAACCGGAGCCCTGAAGCTTTCTTT
TRBJ2-2	once	TRBD1	15	TRBV7-9	CASSFYGTGTGELFF	TGTGCCAGCAGCTTCTACGGGACAGGTACCGGGGAGCTGTTTTTT
TRBJ2-4	.	TRBD1	17	TRBV7-2	CASSNRDRGLAKNIQYF	TGTGCCAGCAGCAACCGGGACAGGGGACTAGCCAAAAACATTCAGTACTTC
TRBJ2-2	.	.	13	TRBV28	CASSLSATEELFF	TGTGCCAGCAGTTTATCTGCTACTGAGGAGCTGTTTTTT
TRBJ2-5	.	TRBD2	15	TRBV12-3/TRBV12-4	CASKGSGAIQETQYF	TGTGCCAGCAAAGGTAGCGGGGCTATCCAAGAGACCCAGTACTTC
TRBJ1-5	many	.	14	TRBV12-3/TRBV12-4	CASDQGNSNQPQHF	TGTGCCAGCGACCAGGGGAATAGCAATCAGCCCCAGCATTTT
TRBJ2-7	few	.	12	TRBV6-5	CASSHSIYEQYF	TGTGCCAGCAGCCACTCGATATACGAGCAGTACTTC
TRBJ2-1	few	TRBD1	11	TRBV10-3	CAITDRGEQFF	TGTGCCATCACGGACAGGGGTGAGCAGTTCTTC
TRBJ2-1	.	.	16	TRBV20-1	CCAIMQVGPNYNEQFF	TGCTGTGCTATTATGCAAGTGGGCCCGAACTACAATGAGCAGTTCTTC
TRBJ2-1	.	TRBD2	16	TRBV7-9	CASSSPGLAGGVEQFF	TGTGCCAGCAGCTCGCCCGGACTAGCGGGAGGTGTTGAGCAGTTCTTC